The 11 T cell receptor beta chains below all came from one sample that was sequenced in a study of control samples from healthy donors and cancer patients. Sequencing was performed with immunoSEQ multiplex PCR; in TCRdb, only in-frame clones are kept and a portion is missing. The sample records 130,000 or so clones, around nine tenths being singletons. The material sequenced was blood. The receptors stem from a man between 18 and 35 years old in good health.

This clone was counted a single time. This chain connects TRBV30 to TRBJ2-7, with D maybe TRBD1 (6 bases). The CDR3 is 13 amino acids. Deletions cut 2 bases from V and 7 bases from J, with 15 bases between. Germline assignment: CDR1 GTSNPN and CDR2 SVGIG (reference sequence). The CDR3: CAWSPRGFEEQYF. CDR3 coding DNA: TGTGCCTGGAGTCCGAGGGGGTTTGAAGAGCAGTACTTC.

The gene calls are TRBV19 and TRBJ1-4; the D gene is possibly TRBD1 (5 bases). Trimming left V 3 bases short and J 10 bases short, with 12 bases between. CDR1 and CDR2 from the germline V gene are LNHDA and SQIVND (reference sequence). The CDR3 totals 13 residues. The CDR3 region has the DNA TGTGCCAGTAGTATTCAGGGCGGTGGAAAACTGTTTTTT. Protein product: CASSIQGGGKLFF. The whole variable domain, filled in from reference TRBV19 and TRBJ1-4, reads DGGITQSPKYLFRKEGQNVTLSCEQNLNHDAMYWYRQDPGQGLRLIYYSQIVNDFQKGDIAEGYSVSREKKESFPLTVTSAQKNPTAFYLCASSIQGGGKLFFGSGTQLSVL.

The gene calls are TRBV11-3 and TRBJ2-3; no firm D call. V lost 0 bases to trimming and J lost 4 bases, with 5 bases between them. The germline gives CDR1 SGHNT, CDR2 YENEEA. The CDR3 totals 13 residues. CDR3 in amino acids: CASSLEASDTQYF. CDR3 nucleotide sequence: TGTGCCAGCAGCTTAGAGGCTTCAGATACGCAGTATTTT.

This rearrangement joins TRBV30 to TRBJ2-2; 9 nucleotides match TRBD1. V lost 3 bases and J lost 4; bases outside the gene matches: 9. CDR1 and CDR2 from the germline V gene are GTSNPN and SVGIG (reference sequence). This CDR3 is 16 amino acids long. The CDR3 region has the DNA TGTGCCTGGAGGGAAACGGGACAGGGCGGCACCGGGGAGCTGTTTTTT. Translation: CAWRETGQGGTGELFF.

The rearrangement joins TRBV5-5 to TRBJ2-1; unclear D gene. Per the germline V gene, CDR1 is SGHKS and CDR2 is YYEKEE (reference sequence). Deletions cut 1 base from V and 3 bases from J, with 14 bases between. There are 16 residues in the CDR3. CDR3 residues: CASSLRQSPFYNEQFF. The CDR3 bases are TGTGCCAGCAGCTTGCGGCAGTCTCCCTTCTACAATGAGCAGTTCTTC.

V and J are TRBV5-1 and TRBJ1-1; TRBD1 matches 7 bases. Germline-derived CDR1 and CDR2 are SGHRS and YFSETQ. CDR3 length equals 15 residues. The V segment lost 0 bases and the J segment 1 base; nucleotides outside the gene matches: 3. The CDR3 sequence is CASSLGAGGNTEAFF. CDR3 sequence (DNA): TGCGCCAGCAGCTTGGGGGCAGGGGGGAACACTGAAGCTTTCTTT. Filled out from reference TRBV5-1 and TRBJ1-1, the complete variable domain reads KAGVTQTPRYLIKTRGQQVTLSCSPISGHRSVSWYQQTPGQGLQFLFEYFSETQRNKGNFPGRFSGRQFSNSRSEMNVSTLELGDSALYLCASSLGAGGNTEAFFGQGTRLTVV.

The V gene is TRBV5-4, the J gene TRBJ2-7; D is possibly TRBD1 (5 bases). The CDR3 length is 15 residues. V was cut by 5 bases and J by 4 bases, with 19 bases left in between. Germline loops: CDR1 SGHNT, CDR2 YYREEE (reference sequence). In DNA, the CDR3 is TGTGCCAGCAGACAGGACGTAGTTAGTGGTTACGAGCAGTACTTC. Encoded protein: CASRQDVVSGYEQYF. Drawing the rest from reference TRBV5-4 and TRBJ2-7, the complete variable domain is ETGVTQSPTHLIKTRGQQVTLRCSSQSGHNTVSWYQQALGQGPQFIFQYYREEENGRGNFPPRFSGLQFPNYSSELNVNALELDDSALYLCASRQDVVSGYEQYFGPGTRLTVT.

The chain couples TRBV23-1 to TRBJ2-5, with 10 bases that match TRBD1. TRBV23-1 is flagged as an ORF with uncertain function. The J segment lost 4 bases and the V segment lost 4 bases, leaving 9 bases of the junction unmatched. The CDR3 length is 16 residues. CDR3 region: CASSPFDRGLGETQYF. The CDR3 DNA is TGCGCCAGCAGTCCCTTCGACAGGGGGCTGGGAGAGACCCAGTACTTC.

This clone was counted once. This chain uses TRBV10-1 with TRBJ2-4, with a weak D call TRBD2 (6 bases). The germline V gene encodes CDR1 WNHNN and CDR2 SYGVQD (reference sequence). Between the trimmed V and J ends, which lost 6 bases and 0 bases, there was a span of 15 bases. CDR3 length: 16 amino acids. CDR3 in DNA: TGCGCCAGCAGCCAAGGGTTGGGACTAGCCAAAAACATTCAGTACTTC. Translating it yields CASSQGLGLAKNIQYF.

The chain employs TRBV28 and TRBJ1-5; TRBD1 is a possible D gene (5 bases). Germline V gene lookup returns CDR1 MDHEN and CDR2 SYDVKM. CDR3 length: 14 amino acids. Deletions cut 0 bases from V and 11 bases from J, with 14 bases between. CDR3 sequence: CASSLWAGNRAQHF. The DNA for the CDR3 is TGTGCCAGCAGTTTATGGGCAGGGAATCGAGCCCAGCATTTT.

The chain uses TRBV6-1 and TRBJ2-2, with 9 bases identical to TRBD2. The V and J ends lost 2 bases and 6 bases, in that order; junction bases with no gene match: 13. This CDR3 is built from 18 residues. Germline CDR1 is MNHNS and CDR2 is SASEGT. The DNA of the CDR3 is TGTGCCAGCAGTGAATTGAGCGGCGGGGGGGCCGGACCCGGGGAGCTGTTTTTT. Translating gives CASSELSGGGAGPGELFF.